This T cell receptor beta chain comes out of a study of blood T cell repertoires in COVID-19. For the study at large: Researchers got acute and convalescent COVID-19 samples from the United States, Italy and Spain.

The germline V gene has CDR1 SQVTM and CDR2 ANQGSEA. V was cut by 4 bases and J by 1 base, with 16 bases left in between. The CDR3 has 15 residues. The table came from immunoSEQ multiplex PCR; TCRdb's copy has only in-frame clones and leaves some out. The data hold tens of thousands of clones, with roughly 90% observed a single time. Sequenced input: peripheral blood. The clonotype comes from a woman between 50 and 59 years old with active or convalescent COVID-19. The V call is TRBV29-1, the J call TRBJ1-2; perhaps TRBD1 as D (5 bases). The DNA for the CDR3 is TGCAGCGTTGGCAGGGTCACAACCGATAACTATGGCTACACCTTC. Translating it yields CSVGRVTTDNYGYTF.